The rows below give T cell receptor beta chains drawn from one sample of a study of cytomegalovirus exposure and HLA in healthy donors. TCRdb's table, derived via immunoSEQ multiplex PCR, lists solely in-frame clones and lacks some. This sample has about 210,000 clones, with 70% to 90% found just once. Source material: PBMCs. These receptor sequences come from a girl aged 2 to 9 in good health and CMV-seronegative. CDR3s include the opening cysteine and the closing phenylalanine or tryptophan. D genes are given only for firm matches. Expanded clones get a size class; other rows say once, few or many, or leave the size out.

abundance	d_gene	j_gene	v_gene	CDR3aa	CDR3nt
-	-	TRBJ2-3	TRBV10-1	CASSSVWTDTQYF	TGCGCCAGCAGTTCGGTCTGGACAGATACGCAGTATTTT
once	TRBD2	TRBJ2-2	TRBV27	CASRRSGSTGELFF	TGTGCCAGCAGGCGGAGCGGGAGCACCGGGGAGCTGTTTTTT
-	-	TRBJ1-6	TRBV25-1	CASRTSAYNSPLHF	TGTGCCAGCAGGACTTCGGCCTATAATTCACCCCTCCACTTT
-	-	TRBJ2-2	TRBV6-5	CASTRGNTGELFF	TGTGCCAGCACGCGGGGGAACACCGGGGAGCTGTTTTTT
-	TRBD1	TRBJ1-5	TRBV7-2	CASSLKWDSQMNQPQHF	TGTGCCAGCAGCTTAAAGTGGGACAGTCAAATGAATCAGCCCCAGCATTTT
-	TRBD1	TRBJ1-1	TRBV14	CASSPGGNTEAFF	TGTGCCAGCAGCCCAGGGGGGAACACTGAAGCTTTCTTT
-	TRBD2	TRBJ2-1	TRBV28	CASSLLSGGANEQFF	TGTGCCAGCAGTTTGCTTAGCGGGGGGGCCAATGAGCAGTTCTTC
-	TRBD2	TRBJ2-1	TRBV19	CASTASSGRADEQFF	TGTGCCAGTACCGCTTCTAGCGGGAGGGCCGATGAGCAGTTCTTC
-	TRBD2	TRBJ2-7	TRBV11-2	CASSLSGRGDYEQYF	TGTGCCAGCAGCTTATCGGGGCGGGGGGACTACGAGCAGTACTTC
-	-	TRBJ2-5	TRBV30	CAWSTQDFPGRETQYF	TGTGCCTGGAGTACCCAGGACTTTCCCGGTAGGGAGACCCAGTACTTC
-	-	TRBJ2-4	TRBV15	CATSRDVGDKNIQYF	TGTGCCACCAGCAGAGATGTAGGGGACAAAAACATTCAGTACTTC
-	-	TRBJ2-7	TRBV18	CASSSGLQSSYEQYF	TGTGCCAGCTCATCGGGACTTCAGAGCTCCTACGAGCAGTACTTC
once	TRBD1	TRBJ1-4	TRBV23-1	CASRTGQTEKLFF	TGCGCCAGCAGAACGGGACAGACTGAAAAACTGTTTTTT
-	TRBD1	TRBJ2-4	TRBV29-1	CSVKTGAPAQYF	TGCAGCGTTAAGACAGGGGCCCCCGCTCAGTACTTC
-	TRBD2	TRBJ2-7	TRBV5-1	CASSFLAGPYEQYF	TGCGCCAGCAGCTTCCTAGCGGGACCCTACGAGCAGTACTTC
-	TRBD1	TRBJ2-7	TRBV25-1	CASSDDRGSHEQYF	TGTGCCAGCAGTGATGACAGGGGAAGCCACGAGCAGTACTTC
-	TRBD2	TRBJ2-1	TRBV5-1	CASSFNRGDEQFF	TGCGCCAGCAGCTTTAATCGGGGGGATGAGCAGTTCTTC
-	-	TRBJ1-6	TRBV27	CASSLGPNSPLHF	TGTGCCAGCAGTTTGGGGCCCAATTCACCCCTCCACTTT
-	-	TRBJ1-5	TRBV7-9	CASSSDSNQPQHF	TGTGCCAGCAGCTCAGATAGCAATCAGCCCCAGCATTTT
-	TRBD2	TRBJ2-7	TRBV2	CASRGLAAPNEQYF	TGTGCCAGCAGGGGACTAGCGGCCCCTAACGAGCAGTACTTC
-	-	TRBJ2-3	TRBV7-3	CASSLTLLADTQYF	TGTGCCAGCAGCTTAACGCTGTTAGCAGATACGCAGTATTTT
-	TRBD1	TRBJ1-4	TRBV7-8	CASSLDGTGGNEKLFF	TGTGCCAGCAGCTTAGACGGGACAGGGGGCAATGAAAAACTGTTTTTT
-	TRBD2	TRBJ2-1	TRBV25-1	CASSESSGVPNEQFF	TGTGCCAGCAGTGAATCTAGCGGGGTTCCGAATGAGCAGTTCTTC
-	-	TRBJ1-2	TRBV29-1	CSVESDSVYGYTF	TGCAGCGTTGAATCGGATAGCGTCTATGGCTACACCTTC
-	-	TRBJ2-2	TRBV4-1	CASSQDHSGTRDTGELFF	TGCGCCAGCAGCCAAGATCACTCCGGGACTCGGGACACCGGGGAGCTGTTTTTT
-	-	TRBJ2-7	TRBV4-1	CASSQGETNSYEQYF	TGCGCCAGCAGCCAAGGCGAGACTAACTCCTACGAGCAGTACTTC
-	TRBD1	TRBJ2-7	TRBV10-2	CASRGQGSSYEQYF	TGCGCCAGCAGGGGACAGGGGAGCTCCTACGAGCAGTACTTC
-	-	TRBJ1-3	TRBV6-5	CASRPGAGNTIYF	TGTGCCAGCAGACCAGGGGCCGGAAACACCATATATTTT
-	-	TRBJ2-3	TRBV5-5	CASNRGASPTDTQYF	TGTGCCAGCAACCGGGGGGCCTCACCCACAGATACGCAGTATTTT
-	TRBD1	TRBJ1-5	TRBV6-1	CASSETLQGPKQPQNF	TGTGCCAGCAGTGAAACGTTACAGGGGCCCAAACAGCCCCAGAATTTT
-	-	TRBJ1-3	TRBV19	CASKSRGTLTGNTIYF	TGTGCCAGTAAATCGCGGGGGACCCTAACTGGAAACACCATATATTTT
-	TRBD2	TRBJ2-5	TRBV4-1	CASSQTSGGGGETQYF	TGCGCCAGCAGCCAGACTAGCGGGGGGGGAGGGGAGACCCAGTACTTC
once	-	TRBJ1-6	TRBV19	CASSIEGDVSPLHF	TGTGCCAGTAGTATAGAGGGCGACGTTTCACCCCTCCACTTT